A selection of T cell receptor beta chains follows, all from one sample in a study of cytomegalovirus exposure and HLA in healthy donors. Generated by immunoSEQ multiplex PCR, the TCRdb table keeps only in-frame clones and is missing some. The sample lists about 150,000 clones; about 74% were seen once. Sequenced: PBMCs. The receptors originated from a man aged 40-50 years in good health and CMV-seropositive. Each CDR3 is given with its conserved first and last residue. A D gene is named only where the DNA matches it firmly. Some rows have no size entry. The others give once, few or many, or a class for an expanded clone.

NA	TRBV21-1	TRBJ1-2	NA	TGTGCCAGCAGCAAAGTAGATCCCCGGGATGGCTACACCTTC	CASSKVDPRDGYTF
few	TRBV7-9	TRBJ2-2	TRBD1	TGTGCTCCAAGGGGGCTATCGAACACCGGGGAGCTGTTTTTT	CAPRGLSNTGELFF
NA	TRBV6-7	TRBJ2-7	TRBD2	TGTGCCAGCATCCACCCCCCGGGACTAGCGGGAAAGTTAGCCTACGAGCAGTACTTC	CASIHPPGLAGKLAYEQYF
once	TRBV19	TRBJ1-1	TRBD1	TGTGCCAGTAGTACCGGGGACAGCGAGATGGTGGCTTTCTTT	CASSTGDSEMVAFF
NA	TRBV7-2	TRBJ2-7	TRBD2	TGTGCCAGCAGCTTCGGACTAGCGGGCCACTACGAGCAGTACTTC	CASSFGLAGHYEQYF
NA	TRBV5-1	TRBJ2-2	TRBD1	TGCGCCAGCAGCTTGGGGGGCCCGGGACAGATCACCGGGGAGCTGTTTTTT	CASSLGGPGQITGELFF
NA	TRBV7-2	TRBJ2-7	TRBD2	TGTGCCAGCAGCTTGGTCTCCGTAGGGACTAGCGGTTCCTACGAGCAGTACTTC	CASSLVSVGTSGSYEQYF
NA	TRBV27	TRBJ2-6	NA	TGTGCCAGCAGTTCCCAGGGGAGCTCTGGGGCCAACGGCCTGACTTTC	CASSSQGSSGANGLTF
NA	TRBV7-9	TRBJ2-1	TRBD2	TGTGCCAGCAGCCGGGGGGGACTAGCGGGAGTCAGTGAGCAGTTCTTC	CASSRGGLAGVSEQFF
NA	TRBV28	TRBJ2-2	TRBD2	TGCGCCCACACGGGAGGGCCGGGCACCGGGGAGCTGTTTTTT	CAHTGGPGTGELFF
NA	TRBV27	TRBJ2-2	TRBD2	TGTGCCAGCAGTTTTTTCGGGGAGGGGTACGGGGAGCTGTTTTTT	CASSFFGEGYGELFF
few	TRBV5-5	TRBJ2-6	TRBD1	TGTGCCAGCAGCTTGAGCGGACAGGGGAGCTCTGGGGCCAACGTCCTGACTTTC	CASSLSGQGSSGANVLTF
NA	TRBV18	TRBJ1-1	NA	TGTGCCAGCTCACCAAGGTATCCGGGATCTGAAGCTTTCTTT	CASSPRYPGSEAFF
NA	TRBV6-1	TRBJ1-2	NA	TGTGCCAGCAGTGGAGGGGGGGCGCGGGGCTACACCTTC	CASSGGGARGYTF
NA	TRBV2	TRBJ1-4	NA	TGTGCCAGCAGAATCACACACAGGGATGAAAAACTGTTTTTT	CASRITHRDEKLFF
NA	TRBV6-1	TRBJ2-7	TRBD1	TGTGCCAGCAGTGAAGGGGACAGGCCCGTCGCCTACGAGCAGTACTTC	CASSEGDRPVAYEQYF
NA	TRBV27	TRBJ2-2	TRBD2	TGTGCCAGCAGTTTAGGAGTGGGACTAGCGGGAGGCACCGGGGAGCTGTTTTTT	CASSLGVGLAGGTGELFF
few	TRBV11-2	TRBJ2-1	TRBD1	TGTGCCAGCAGCGCTGACAGGGCAGATGAGCAGTTCTTC	CASSADRADEQFF
NA	TRBV2	TRBJ2-7	TRBD1	TGTGCCAGCAGTTTCCAGGGGGCTTCTTACGAGCAGTACTTC	CASSFQGASYEQYF
NA	TRBV7-8	TRBJ1-1	NA	TGTGCCAGCAGCGCCAGCAGGGACAAAGCTTTCTTT	CASSASRDKAFF
NA	TRBV5-6	TRBJ2-1	TRBD1	TGTGCCAGCAGCCTACAGGGGGCCTGGTACAATGAGCAGTTCTTC	CASSLQGAWYNEQFF
NA	TRBV18	TRBJ1-4	TRBD1	TGTGCCAGCTCAGTGGACAGGGGTTATGAAAAACTGTTTTTT	CASSVDRGYEKLFF
NA	TRBV2	TRBJ2-1	TRBD1	TGTGCCAGCAACGAAGGGACAGGGGTTAATGAGCAGTTCTTC	CASNEGTGVNEQFF
NA	TRBV15	TRBJ2-5	TRBD2	TGTGCCACCAGCCCCGGGACTAGCAAAGAGACCCAGTACTTC	CATSPGTSKETQYF
NA	TRBV29-1	TRBJ1-3	NA	TGCAGCGTTGGGTCAGGGATTGACACCATATATTTT	CSVGSGIDTIYF
NA	TRBV6-6	TRBJ2-7	TRBD1	TGTGCCAGCAGTTCGACAGGGGGCGCGGGCTCCTACGAGCAGTACTTC	CASSSTGGAGSYEQYF
NA	TRBV28	TRBJ2-2	TRBD2	TGTGCCAGCAGTTTCACACTAGCGGGAGCGGCCGGGGAGCTGTTTTTT	CASSFTLAGAAGELFF
once	TRBV6-5	TRBJ1-1	NA	TGTGCCAGCAGTTACCGGGCAGGGCAGGGGAACACTGAAGCTTTCTTT	CASSYRAGQGNTEAFF
NA	TRBV5-1	TRBJ2-7	TRBD1	TGCGCCAGCAGCCCCCGTACTCCGACAGGGTTCGGCTACGAGCAGTACTTC	CASSPRTPTGFGYEQYF
NA	TRBV11-2	TRBJ2-1	TRBD1	TGTGCCAGCACCGACCGGGACAGGGTATACAATGAGCAGTTCTTC	CASTDRDRVYNEQFF
NA	TRBV7-2	TRBJ1-4	NA	TGTGCCAGCAGCTTAAACGGGAATGAAAAACTGTTTTTT	CASSLNGNEKLFF
NA	TRBV11-3	TRBJ2-1	TRBD2	TGTGCCAGCAGCTCAGCCGGACTAGCGGGAAACAATGAGCAGTTCTTC	CASSSAGLAGNNEQFF
NA	TRBV29-1	TRBJ2-5	NA	TGCAGCGTGCCCGGGGGGCTGCGGGAGACCCAGTACTTC	CSVPGGLRETQYF
once	TRBV5-4	TRBJ1-2	TRBD1	TGTGCCAGCAGCTTGGATGGGGACAGGGGACTCCAAGCTAACTATGGCTACACCTTC	CASSLDGDRGLQANYGYTF
NA	TRBV5-6	TRBJ2-1	TRBD2	TGTGCCAGCTTTAGGAGGGGCGGGAGGGTTTACAATGAGCAGTTCTTC	CASFRRGGRVYNEQFF
NA	TRBV19	TRBJ2-2	NA	TGTGCCAGTATTCGGGAAAACACCGGGGAGCTGTTTTTT	CASIRENTGELFF
NA	TRBV6-1	TRBJ1-2	NA	TGTGCCAGCAGTGAATCAGGGTCCTATGGCTACACCTTC	CASSESGSYGYTF
NA	TRBV6-6	TRBJ1-2	TRBD1	TGTGCCAGCAGTAAACCGGGACAGGGGGTCTATGGCTACACCTTC	CASSKPGQGVYGYTF
NA	TRBV27	TRBJ2-1	TRBD1	TGTGCCAGCAGTTCCTTGGGACAGGGGATTGATAATGAGCAGTTCTTC	CASSSLGQGIDNEQFF
NA	TRBV27	TRBJ2-7	TRBD1	TGTGCCAGCAGGACCACCGGGACAGGGCGTATTTACGAGCAGTACTTC	CASRTTGTGRIYEQYF
NA	TRBV18	TRBJ1-5	TRBD1	TGTGCCAGCTCACCTGCGCTTGCCAGGGGGCGCGGCAATCAGCCCCAGCATTTT	CASSPALARGRGNQPQHF